The entry that follows covers one T cell receptor (beta chain) sequence. Donors were healthy HIV-negative adults without recent acute infections or vaccinations. This CDR3 is 13 amino acids long. V was trimmed by 8 bases and J by 7 bases, leaving 15 bases between them. Germline lookup yields CDR1 SGHNT and CDR2 YENEEA. Each subset's genomic DNA was shared equally among a number of immunoSEQ plates. The assay was immunoSEQ multiplex PCR, and TCRdb's table has in-frame clones only and misses some. The data show about 2.3 million clones, around 93% seen once. The source of the sample is a study of shared clonotypes between healthy human individuals.

The material sequenced was naive CD4+ T cells from PBMCs. Documented subset: CD45RA+ positively selected. This clonotype originated in a young man in good health. Some clones in this sample may be carry-over from other donors' samples. The rearrangement links TRBV11-3 to TRBJ2-1; D may be TRBD1 (7 bases). CDR3 loop: CASGGRGRNEQFF. In nucleotides, the CDR3 is TGTGCCAGCGGTGGCAGGGGGAGGAATGAGCAGTTCTTC.